This TCR beta chain appears in the sequencing data of a study of blood T cell repertoires in COVID-19. For the study at large: Acute and convalescent COVID-19 samples came from the United States, Italy and Spain.

V was clipped by 10 bases and J by 0 bases, with 9 bases between them. Germline CDR1 MDHEN, CDR2 SYDVKM. This CDR3 has 12 residues. A single count supports this clone. The sample holds other DNA sequences that translate to the same CDR3. In the authors' workflow: Nucleated cell counts were estimated from reference gene primer amplification. Measured with immunoSEQ multiplex PCR; TCRdb has only the in-frame clones, and not every one. V, J and clone size are those of that table, while D and trimming were read from the DNA. This sample carries hundreds of thousands of clones, around 89% of them seen once, and the ten largest clones take roughly 12%.

V and J are TRBV28 and TRBJ1-2, with a weak D call TRBD1 (5 bases). The TCR sequence derives from a woman aged 45-65 years with COVID-19, enrolled during active disease. Sample: peripheral blood. The CDR3 protein is CATAGPNYGYTF. Written as DNA, the CDR3 is TGTGCCACTGCGGGGCCTAACTATGGCTACACCTTC.